The entry that follows covers one TCR beta chain sequence. The target antigen is unknown. Primers for the PCR totalled 60 Vbeta and 13 Jbeta. TCRdb keeps only in-frame clones here, not all; method: immunoSEQ multiplex PCR. The sample carries 220,000 or so clones, 60% to 80% recorded once. Germline CDR1 reads SGHRS; CDR2 reads YFSETQ. Trimming took 1 base from V and 0 from J; bases not matched to a gene: 13. The CDR3 is made up of 19 amino acids. These data belong to a study of cytomegalovirus exposure and HLA in healthy donors. Overall study findings and caveats: Excluded were some V segments that proved indistinguishable, including TRBV6-2 and TRBV6-3. Associated with HLA alleles at 0.05 false discovery rate in a later analysis were some 18,000 TCR beta sequences. CMV serostatus was the only recorded immune exposure for donors.

The clonotype comes from a woman in her twenties or thirties in good health and CMV-seronegative. V and J are TRBV5-1 and TRBJ1-3; 7 nucleotides agree with TRBD1. Sequencing was carried out using PBMCs. The CDR3 sequence: CASSLRKGALEHSGNTIYF. The CDR3 coding sequence is TGCGCCAGCAGCTTGAGGAAGGGGGCTCTTGAGCACTCTGGAAACACCATATATTTT.